This T cell receptor beta chain was found in a study of T cell responses to AZD1222 COVID-19 vaccine. Sequencing used immunoSEQ multiplex PCR; TCRdb keeps in-frame clones, though not all of them. The sample consists of under 70,000 clones, over 75% of them appearing once. The count of this clone is one. Its antigen is as yet unknown. Broader study findings: The donor cohort was predominantly white British with a female majority, and clonal diversity may have been underestimated.

V trimming: 5 bases; J trimming: 8 bases; junction bases outside the gene matches: 5. Germline assignment: CDR1 SQVTM and CDR2 ANQGSEA. The CDR3 spans 11 residues. The V gene is TRBV29-1, the J gene TRBJ1-2; TRBD1 agrees at 7 bases. This clonotype was obtained from an adult in good health. Sequencing used peripheral blood, obtained on day 0 of AZD1222 vaccination. CDR3 residues: CSVTGEDGYTF. The CDR3 DNA reads TGCAGCGTTACAGGGGAGGACGGCTACACCTTC. Variable domain in full (rest from reference TRBV29-1 and TRBJ1-2): SAVISQKPSRDICQRGTSLTIQCQVDSQVTMMFWYRQQPGQSLTLIATANQGSEATYESGFVIDKFPISRPNLTFSTLTVSNMSPEDSSIYLCSVTGEDGYTFGSGTRLTVV.